This T cell receptor beta chain came from a study of shared clonotypes between healthy human individuals. General study results and limits: Rarefaction showed sorted-subset sequencing was incomplete despite large depth. Four donors had 5% to 6% of their naive CD4 clonotypes in common.

In the original workflow: Filtering of immunoSEQ junctional sequences could not match full-length read filtering. The table came from immunoSEQ multiplex PCR; TCRdb's copy has only in-frame clones and leaves some out. V and J calls and clone size are as listed in that table; D and trimming were resolved from the DNA. The sample consists of more than 2,000,000 clones, more than 80% of them appearing once. The germline gives CDR1 SGHTA, CDR2 FQGTGA. V shed 5 bases, J shed 0 bases, and the junction held 1 base outside the gene matches. The CDR3 covers 15 residues. Remarks on this clone: Antigen: not known.

The receptor comes from a man between 18 and 35 years old in good health. Some clones in this sample may be carry-over from other donors' samples. Sequencing was done on a sample of naive CD4+ T cells from PBMCs. Subset here: CD45RA+ positively selected. The V and J genes are TRBV7-3 and TRBJ2-6; 7 positions match TRBD2. CDR3 sequence reads: CASSPSGSGANVLTF. The CDR3 nucleotides are TGTGCCAGCAGCCCTAGCGGCTCTGGGGCCAACGTCCTGACTTTC.